This T cell receptor (beta chain) was profiled in a study of T cell repertoires in cytomegalovirus infection. About the research overall: Researchers turned to recently identified HLA-C-restricted CMV epitopes as well as well-studied HLA-B-restricted ones. An indication of both CMV infection and matching HLA type came from public TCR beta signatures. Whole-study findings and limits: Cumulated frequencies of public TCR beta families served to identify carriers of CMV plus the relevant HLA.

TCRdb fed the reads into MiXCR, producing one record per CDR3 protein. The repertoire holds 800,000 to 950,000 distinct CDR3 sequences, with over 25% as singletons. This clonotype has more than one count but fewer than ten. No antigen is known for it. This receptor was taken from a human donor in good health (CMV status not recorded). Some clones in this sample may be carry-over from other donors' samples. Source: cultured CD8+ T cells from PBMCs, taken from culture after CMV antigen stimulation.

The CDR3 region is CASPGLANTGELFF. The CDR3 coding sequence is TGTGCCAGCCCCGGCCTAGCAAACACCGGGGAGCTGTTTTTT. The chain recombines TRBV6-1 with TRBJ2-2; D might be TRBD2 (5 bases). CDR3 length: 14 amino acids. Germline CDR1 is MNHNS and CDR2 is SASEGT. The V end was cut by 8 bases, the J end by 2 bases, with 12 bases between.